The TCR beta chain described here comes from a study of blood T cell repertoires in COVID-19. Whole-study context: Acute and convalescent COVID-19 specimens originated in the United States, Italy and Spain.

Germline V lookup: CDR1 MDHEN, CDR2 SYDVKM. J gave up 4 bases and V 3 bases, and 6 bases lay outside the gene matches. CDR3 size: 16 residues. Authors' processing steps: Nucleated cell number was recorded as an estimate derived from reference gene primer amplification. Assay used: immunoSEQ multiplex PCR; TCRdb lists only in-frame clones, some missing. That table is the source of V, J and clone size, and D and trimming were worked out from the DNA. The table has over 70,000 clones, 90% seen once; the top ten hold about 4.3%. Material: peripheral blood. This clonotype was obtained from an elderly woman with active or convalescent COVID-19. The J gene is TRBJ1-4, the V gene TRBV28, with TRBD1 matching 9 bases. The chain's CDR3 is CASSLTPGQGNEKLFF. CDR3 nucleotide sequence: TGTGCCAGCAGTTTGACGCCGGGACAGGGTAATGAAAAACTGTTTTTT.